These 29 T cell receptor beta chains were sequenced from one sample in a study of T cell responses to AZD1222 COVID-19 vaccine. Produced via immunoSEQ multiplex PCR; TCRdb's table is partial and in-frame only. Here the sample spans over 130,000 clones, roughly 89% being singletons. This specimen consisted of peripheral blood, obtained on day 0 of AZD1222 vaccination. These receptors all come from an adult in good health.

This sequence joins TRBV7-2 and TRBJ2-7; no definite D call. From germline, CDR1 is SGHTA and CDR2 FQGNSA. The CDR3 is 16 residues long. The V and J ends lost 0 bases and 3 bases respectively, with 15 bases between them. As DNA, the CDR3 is TGTGCCAGCAGCTTAGCCTTTTACCGGATCAACTACGAGCAGTACTTC. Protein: CASSLAFYRINYEQYF.

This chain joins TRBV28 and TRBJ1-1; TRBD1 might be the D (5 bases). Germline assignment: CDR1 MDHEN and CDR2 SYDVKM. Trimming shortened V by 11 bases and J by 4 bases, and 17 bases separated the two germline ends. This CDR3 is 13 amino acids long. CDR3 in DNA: TGTGCCTACGGACGGGGGGGAGTCACTGAAGCTTTCTTT. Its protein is CAYGRGGVTEAFF.

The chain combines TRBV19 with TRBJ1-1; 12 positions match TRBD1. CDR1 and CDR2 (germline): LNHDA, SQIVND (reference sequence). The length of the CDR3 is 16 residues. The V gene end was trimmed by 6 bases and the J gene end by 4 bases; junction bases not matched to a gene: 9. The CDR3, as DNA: TGTGCCAGTAGGAAACTGGGACAGGGGGCTTTCACTGAAGCTTTCTTT. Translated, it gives CASRKLGQGAFTEAFF.

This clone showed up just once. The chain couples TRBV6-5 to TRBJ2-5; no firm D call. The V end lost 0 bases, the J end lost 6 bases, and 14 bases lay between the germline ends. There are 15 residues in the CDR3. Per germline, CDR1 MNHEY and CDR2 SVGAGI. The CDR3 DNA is TGTGCCAGCAGTTACTCGATGGCGAACGTCCAGACCCAGTACTTC. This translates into CASSYSMANVQTQYF.

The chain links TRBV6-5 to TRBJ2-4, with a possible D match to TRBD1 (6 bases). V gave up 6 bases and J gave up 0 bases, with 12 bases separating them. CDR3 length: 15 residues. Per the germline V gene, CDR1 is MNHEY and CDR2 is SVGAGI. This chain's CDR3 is CASRLQGSAKNIQYF. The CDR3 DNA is TGTGCCAGCAGATTACAGGGTTCAGCCAAAAACATTCAGTACTTC.

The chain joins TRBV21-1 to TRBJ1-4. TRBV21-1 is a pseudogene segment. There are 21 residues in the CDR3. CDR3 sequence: CASSKAPLINYRASTNEKLFF. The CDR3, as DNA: TGTGCCAGCAGCAAAGCCCCCCTGATTAATTATCGGGCCTCAACTAATGAAAAACTGTTTTTT.

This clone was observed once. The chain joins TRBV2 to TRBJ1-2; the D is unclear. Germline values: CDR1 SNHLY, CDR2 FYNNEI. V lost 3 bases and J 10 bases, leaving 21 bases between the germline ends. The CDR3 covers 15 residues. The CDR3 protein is CASSEFSSYTRDYTF. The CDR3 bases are TGTGCCAGCAGTGAGTTCAGCAGTTACACTCGGGACTACACCTTC.

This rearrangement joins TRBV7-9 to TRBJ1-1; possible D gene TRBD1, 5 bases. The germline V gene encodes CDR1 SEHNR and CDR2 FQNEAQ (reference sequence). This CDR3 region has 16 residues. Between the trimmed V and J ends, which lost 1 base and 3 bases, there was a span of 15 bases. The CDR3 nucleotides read TGTGCCAGCAGCTTAGATACCGGGGCGGGGTACACTGAAGCTTTCTTT. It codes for CASSLDTGAGYTEAFF.

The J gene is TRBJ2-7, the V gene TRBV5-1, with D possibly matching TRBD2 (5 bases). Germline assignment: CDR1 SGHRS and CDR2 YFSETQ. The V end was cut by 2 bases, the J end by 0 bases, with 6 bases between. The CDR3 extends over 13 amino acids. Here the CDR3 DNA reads TGCGCCAGCAGCTTCCGGGACTCCTACGAGCAGTACTTC. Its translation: CASSFRDSYEQYF.

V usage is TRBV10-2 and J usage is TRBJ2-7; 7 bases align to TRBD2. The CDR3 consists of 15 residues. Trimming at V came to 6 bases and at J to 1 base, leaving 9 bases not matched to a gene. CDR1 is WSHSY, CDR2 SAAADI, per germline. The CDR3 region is CASSLSGSSSYEQYF. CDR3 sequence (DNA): TGCGCCAGCAGCCTTAGCGGGTCTAGTTCCTACGAGCAGTACTTC.

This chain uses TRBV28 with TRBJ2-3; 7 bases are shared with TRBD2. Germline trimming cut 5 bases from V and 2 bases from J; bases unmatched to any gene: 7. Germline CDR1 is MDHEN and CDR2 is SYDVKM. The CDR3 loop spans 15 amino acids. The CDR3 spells CASSVGTISTDTQYF. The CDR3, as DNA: TGTGCCAGCAGTGTTGGGACTATCTCCACAGATACGCAGTATTTT.

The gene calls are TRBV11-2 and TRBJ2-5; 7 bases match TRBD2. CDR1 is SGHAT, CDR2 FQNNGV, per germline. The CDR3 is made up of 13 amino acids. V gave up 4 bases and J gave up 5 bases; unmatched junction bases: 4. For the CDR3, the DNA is TGTGCCAGCAGCTATGGACTAGGGGAGACCCAGTACTTC. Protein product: CASSYGLGETQYF. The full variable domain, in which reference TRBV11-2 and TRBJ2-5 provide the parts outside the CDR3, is EAGVAQSPRYKIIEKRQSVAFWCNPISGHATLYWYQQILGQGPKLLIQFQNNGVVDDSQLPKDRFSAERLKGVDSTLKIQPAKLEDSAVYLCASSYGLGETQYFGPGTRLLVL.

CDR3 nucleotides: TGTGCCAGCACCCCTCCGGGGGCCGAGACCCAGTACTTC. As protein: CASTPPGAETQYF. The rearrangement uses TRBV6-5 and TRBJ2-5; the D gene could be TRBD1 or TRBD2 (6 bases each). This CDR3 spans 13 amino acids. The V end was cut by 7 bases, the J end by 5 bases, with 14 bases between. The germline gives CDR1 MNHEY, CDR2 SVGAGI.

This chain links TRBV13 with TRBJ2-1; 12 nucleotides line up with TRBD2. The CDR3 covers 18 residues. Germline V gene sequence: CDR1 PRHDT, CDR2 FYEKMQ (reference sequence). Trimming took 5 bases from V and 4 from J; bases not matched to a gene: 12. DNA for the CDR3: TGTGCCAGCAGCCGTAAACTAGCGGGGGGTTTGAGTTACAATGAGCAGTTCTTC. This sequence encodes CASSRKLAGGLSYNEQFF.

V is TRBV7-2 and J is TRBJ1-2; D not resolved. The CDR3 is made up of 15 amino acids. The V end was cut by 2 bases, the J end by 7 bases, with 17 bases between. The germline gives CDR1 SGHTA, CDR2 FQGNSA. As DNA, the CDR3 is TGTGCCAGCAGCTTATTTGTTTCCCCGCCCCGTGGCTACACCTTC. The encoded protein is CASSLFVSPPRGYTF.

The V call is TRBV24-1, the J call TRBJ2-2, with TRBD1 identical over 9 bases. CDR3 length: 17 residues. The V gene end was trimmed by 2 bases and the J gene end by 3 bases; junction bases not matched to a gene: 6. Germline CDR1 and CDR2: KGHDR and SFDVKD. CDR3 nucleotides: TGTGCCACCAGTGATTCATCGGGACAGGGATACACCGGGGAGCTGTTTTTT. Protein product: CATSDSSGQGYTGELFF.

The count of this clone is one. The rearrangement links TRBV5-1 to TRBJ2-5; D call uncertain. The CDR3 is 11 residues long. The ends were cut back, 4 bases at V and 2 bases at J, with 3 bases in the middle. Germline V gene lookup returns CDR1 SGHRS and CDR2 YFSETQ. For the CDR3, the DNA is TGCGCCAGCAGCCGACAAGAGACCCAGTACTTC. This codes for CASSRQETQYF. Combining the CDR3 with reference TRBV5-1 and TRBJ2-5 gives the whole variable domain KAGVTQTPRYLIKTRGQQVTLSCSPISGHRSVSWYQQTPGQGLQFLFEYFSETQRNKGNFPGRFSGRQFSNSRSEMNVSTLELGDSALYLCASSRQETQYFGPGTRLLVL.

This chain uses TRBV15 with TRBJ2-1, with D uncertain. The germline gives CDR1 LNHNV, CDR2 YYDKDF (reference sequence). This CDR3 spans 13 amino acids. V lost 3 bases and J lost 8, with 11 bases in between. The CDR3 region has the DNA TGTGCCACCAGCAGGCCTAGTGGCGATGAGCAGTTCTTC. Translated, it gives CATSRPSGDEQFF.

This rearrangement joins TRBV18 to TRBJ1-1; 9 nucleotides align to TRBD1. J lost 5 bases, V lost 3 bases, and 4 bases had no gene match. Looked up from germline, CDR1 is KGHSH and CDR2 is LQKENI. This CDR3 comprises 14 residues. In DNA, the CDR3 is TGTGCCAGCTCACCGGGACAGGGTCAGACTGAAGCTTTCTTT. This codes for CASSPGQGQTEAFF. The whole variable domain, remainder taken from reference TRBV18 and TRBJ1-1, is NAGVMQNPRHLVRRRGQEARLRCSPMKGHSHVYWYRQLPEEGLKFMVYLQKENIIDESGMPKERFSAEFPKEGPSILRIQQVVRGDSAAYFCASSPGQGQTEAFFGQGTRLTVV.

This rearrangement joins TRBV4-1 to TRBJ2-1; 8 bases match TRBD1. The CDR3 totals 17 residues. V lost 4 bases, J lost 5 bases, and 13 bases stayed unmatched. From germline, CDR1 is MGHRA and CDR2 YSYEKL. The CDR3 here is CASSLRWGQGANNEQFF. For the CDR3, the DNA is TGCGCCAGCAGCCTAAGATGGGGTCAGGGGGCGAACAATGAGCAGTTCTTC.

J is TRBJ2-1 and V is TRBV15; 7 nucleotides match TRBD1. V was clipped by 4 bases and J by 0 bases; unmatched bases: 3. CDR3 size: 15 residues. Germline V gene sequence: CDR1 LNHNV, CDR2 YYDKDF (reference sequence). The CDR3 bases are TGTGCCACCAGCACCTGGGACAGCTCCTACAATGAGCAGTTCTTC. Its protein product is CATSTWDSSYNEQFF.

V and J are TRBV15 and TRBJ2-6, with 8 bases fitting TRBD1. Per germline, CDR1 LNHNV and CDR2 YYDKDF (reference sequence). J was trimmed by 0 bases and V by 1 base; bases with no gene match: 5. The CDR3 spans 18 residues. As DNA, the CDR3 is TGTGCCACCAGCAGAGTGACAGGGGAAAGCTCTGGGGCCAACGTCCTGACTTTC. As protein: CATSRVTGESSGANVLTF.

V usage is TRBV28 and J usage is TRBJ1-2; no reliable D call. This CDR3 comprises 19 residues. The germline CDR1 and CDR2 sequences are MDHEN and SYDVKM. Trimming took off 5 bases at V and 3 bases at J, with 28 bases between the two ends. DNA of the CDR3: TGTGCCAGCAGTCCAACCCGTGGAGGTAGCCGAAACCTCTACTATGGCTACACCTTC. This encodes CASSPTRGGSRNLYYGYTF.

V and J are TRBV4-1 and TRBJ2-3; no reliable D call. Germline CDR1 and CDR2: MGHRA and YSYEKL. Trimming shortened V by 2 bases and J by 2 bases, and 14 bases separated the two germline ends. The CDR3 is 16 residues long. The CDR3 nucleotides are TGCGCCAGCAGCCAAATGGGGAAACCGGTCACAGATACGCAGTATTTT. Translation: CASSQMGKPVTDTQYF.

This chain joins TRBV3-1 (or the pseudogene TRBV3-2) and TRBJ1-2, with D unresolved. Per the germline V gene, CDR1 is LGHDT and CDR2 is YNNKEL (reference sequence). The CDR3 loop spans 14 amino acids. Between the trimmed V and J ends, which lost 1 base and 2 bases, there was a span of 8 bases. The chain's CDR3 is CASSQAAGNYGYTF. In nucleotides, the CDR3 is TGTGCCAGCAGCCAAGCCGCGGGGAACTATGGCTACACCTTC.

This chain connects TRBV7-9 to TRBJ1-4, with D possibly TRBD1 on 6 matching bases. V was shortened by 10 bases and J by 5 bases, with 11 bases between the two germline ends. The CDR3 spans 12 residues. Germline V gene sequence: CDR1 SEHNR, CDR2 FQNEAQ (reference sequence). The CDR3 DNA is TGTGCCACCGGACAGTCAAATGAAAAACTGTTTTTT. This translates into CATGQSNEKLFF.

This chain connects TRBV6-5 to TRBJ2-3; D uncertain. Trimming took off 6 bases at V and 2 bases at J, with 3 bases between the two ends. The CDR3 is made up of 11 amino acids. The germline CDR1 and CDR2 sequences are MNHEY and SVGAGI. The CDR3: CASSITDTQYF. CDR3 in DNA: TGTGCCAGCAGCATCACAGATACGCAGTATTTT.

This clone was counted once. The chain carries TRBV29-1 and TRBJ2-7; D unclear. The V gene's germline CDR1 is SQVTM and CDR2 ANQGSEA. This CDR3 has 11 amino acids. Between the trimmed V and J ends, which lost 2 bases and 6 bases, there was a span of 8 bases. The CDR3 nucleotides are TGCAGCGTTGAAACCGGAGCCGAGCAGTACTTC. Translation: CSVETGAEQYF.

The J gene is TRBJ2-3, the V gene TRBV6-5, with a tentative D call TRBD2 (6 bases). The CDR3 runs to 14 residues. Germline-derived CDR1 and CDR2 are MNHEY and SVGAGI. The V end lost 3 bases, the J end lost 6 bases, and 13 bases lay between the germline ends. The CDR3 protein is CASSYNGLSDTQYF. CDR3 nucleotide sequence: TGTGCCAGCAGTTATAATGGACTATCGGATACGCAGTATTTT.